This TCR beta chain was recorded in a study of control samples from healthy donors and cancer patients. The CDR3 consists of 14 residues. V shed 4 bases and J shed 4 bases, with 14 bases lying between them. Germline V lookup: CDR1 SGDLS, CDR2 YYNGEE. Assay used: immunoSEQ multiplex PCR; TCRdb lists only in-frame clones, some missing. The profile shows around 19,000 clones, around 84% of them singletons. Material: PBMCs. The receptor's source is a man aged 80 or over with head and neck cancer. This chain links TRBV9 with TRBJ1-1; D is unresolved. CDR3 DNA sequence: TGTGCCAGCAGCCCTAATTGGGTTGGCACTGAAGCTTTCTTT. It specifies CASSPNWVGTEAFF.